This T cell receptor (beta chain) was found in a study of Tregs in tolerant kidney transplant recipients. The assay was immunoSEQ multiplex PCR, and TCRdb's table has in-frame clones only and misses some. The table has 90,000 or so clones, around 90% seen once. Germline loops: CDR1 SGDLS, CDR2 YYNGEE. V shed 6 bases and J 6 bases; nucleotides not matched to a gene: 5. The CDR3 sequence is 14 residues long. General study points: Findings come from small patient numbers and require larger validation. No direct test of biological reproducibility was done here.

CD4+CD25+CD127- Tregs, CD4+CD25- non-Tregs, CD4 and CD8 cells were sorted. As for this clone: Its target is unknown.

This TCR was recovered from a human donor in good health. The J gene is TRBJ2-1, the V gene TRBV9; TRBD2 agrees at 11 bases. Sequenced material: CD8+ T cells from blood. In DNA, the CDR3 is TGTGCCAGCACCCTAGCGGGGGGCCCCAATGAGCAGTTCTTC. Its protein product is CASTLAGGPNEQFF.